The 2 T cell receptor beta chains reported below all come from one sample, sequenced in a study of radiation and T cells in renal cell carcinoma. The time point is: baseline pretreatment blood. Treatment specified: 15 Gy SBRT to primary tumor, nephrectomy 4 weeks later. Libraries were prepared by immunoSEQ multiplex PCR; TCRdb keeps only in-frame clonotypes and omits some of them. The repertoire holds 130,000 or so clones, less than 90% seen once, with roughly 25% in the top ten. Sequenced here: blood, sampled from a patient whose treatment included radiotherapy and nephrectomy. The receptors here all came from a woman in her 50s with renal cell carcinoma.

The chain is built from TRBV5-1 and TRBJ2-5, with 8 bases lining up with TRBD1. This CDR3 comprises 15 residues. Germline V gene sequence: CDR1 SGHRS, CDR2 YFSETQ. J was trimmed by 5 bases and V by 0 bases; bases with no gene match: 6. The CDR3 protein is CASSLGSQGAETQYF. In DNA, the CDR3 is TGCGCCAGCAGCTTGGGTTCGCAGGGGGCGGAGACCCAGTACTTC.

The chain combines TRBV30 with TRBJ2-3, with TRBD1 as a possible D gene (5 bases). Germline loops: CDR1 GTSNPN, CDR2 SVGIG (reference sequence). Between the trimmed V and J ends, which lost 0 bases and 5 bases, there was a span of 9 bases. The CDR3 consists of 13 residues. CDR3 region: CAWSVQALDTQYF. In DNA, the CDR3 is TGTGCCTGGAGTGTACAGGCTTTAGATACGCAGTATTTT.